The source of this TCR beta chain is a study of T cell repertoires and HLA-DP antigens. Using immunoSEQ multiplex PCR, the repertoire was profiled, and TCRdb retains in-frame clones only, with some absent. The sample shows around 2,000 clones, about 81% of them seen only once. CD4+ cells expanded for around 15 days were restimulated about 25 h with allogeneic-DPB1 HeLa cells. Cells were stimulated with HeLa cells transduced with HLA-DPA1/DPB1, HLA-DM, invariant chain and CD80. V lost 0 bases, J lost 5 bases, and 9 bases lay in between. Germline-derived CDR1 and CDR2 are SGHRS and YFSETQ. The CDR3 runs to 14 residues.

The sample taken for sequencing was CD137- CD4+ T cells from cultured PBMCs. The receptor was derived from a woman younger than 35 in good health and CMV-seronegative. The J gene is TRBJ1-5, the V gene TRBV5-1; D not resolved. The CDR3 nucleotides are TGCGCCAGCAGCTTGGGAGGGTTTGATCAGCCCCAGCATTTT. It encodes CASSLGGFDQPQHF. Drawing the rest from reference TRBV5-1 and TRBJ1-5, the complete variable domain is KAGVTQTPRYLIKTRGQQVTLSCSPISGHRSVSWYQQTPGQGLQFLFEYFSETQRNKGNFPGRFSGRQFSNSRSEMNVSTLELGDSALYLCASSLGGFDQPQHFGDGTRLSIL.